This T cell receptor beta chain was obtained from a study of CD8 T cells in Susac syndrome (dated by TCRdb to between 2018 and 2021). Background for the entire study: The study used repertoire sequencing to test whether antigen drove CD8+ T cell activation and differentiation in Susac syndrome. The study compared CD8+ T cell repertoire clonality among over ten healthy donors, some 14 Susac syndrome patients and approximately 16 multiple sclerosis patients. Results and caveats for the whole study, not just this receptor: The number of individuals in the TCR sequencing and HLA analysis was recognized as being relatively small.

Worth noting for this clonotype: No antigen is known for it. Base quality data are lacking; no much larger clone is found one base away.

RNA was extracted using the RNeasy kit, and roughly 0.5 to 1 ug of the RNA was reverse transcribed with random hexamers. The immunoSEQ multiplex PCR assay, covering 54 Vbeta and 13 Jbeta segments, was used to amplify TCR beta CDR3 regions. To correct PCR amplification bias, a synthetic template baseline was used for both primer optimization and computational correction. On the authors' methods: Reads were assigned to V, D and J genes according to IMGT and analyzed in immunoSEQ Analyzer, with only productive sequences retained. To calculate clonality, Shannon entropy was normalized by log2 of the number of productive unique sequences and then subtracted from one. For each patient and control, public and private clones were evaluated within the 100 most prevalent clones. Susac-specific clones were defined as absent from healthy and MS cohorts, over a thousand published viral clones and other ImmuneACCESS disease sequences. Starting from the raw public reads, TCRdb applied fastp trimming at Q25, assembled clones with MiXCR and retained in-frame beta chains. Each entry is one CDR3 protein sequence, shown with its most common DNA and genes. For this entry, the V and J calls and clone size follow TCRdb and not the study's own pipeline. The sample records about 430,000 distinct CDR3 sequences, around 85% of which are singletons. Of the sample, more than 0.09% is held by the ten largest clones.

Peripheral blood CD8+ and CD4+ T cells from healthy donors, Susac syndrome patients and multiple sclerosis patients were profiled using high-throughput TCR beta sequencing. Multiple sclerosis controls were treatment-naive patients with stable or active relapsing-remitting disease fulfilling revised McDonald criteria. CD8+ TEMRA cells were enriched by FACS, while bulk CD8+ and CD4+ T cells were purified by magnetic negative isolation. Blood was drawn into EDTA tubes, processed within 24 hours, and PBMCs were isolated by density gradient centrifugation. PBMCs destined for TCR sequencing were cryopreserved in liquid nitrogen and later thawed in a 37 °C water bath. The sorted or isolated CD4+, CD8+ and CD8+ TEMRA cells had a purity of 90% or higher. There are 16 amino acids in the CDR3, from cysteine to phenylalanine inclusive. The retained sequence is limited to the CDR3, 48 bases, with the frame set at the first base. From the germline V gene (reference sequence), CDR1 is DFQATT and CDR2 is SNEGSKA. The junction shows trimming of 5 bases on V and 3 bases on J, and the gene matches do not reach 12 bases of it.

The clonotype originates from a human donor with multiple sclerosis. The rearranged segments are TRBV20-1 and TRBJ1-2, with 10 central nucleotides matching TRBD1. The specimen was CD8+ T cells from PBMCs. The CDR3 region: CSAPGGQGEWYYGYTF. The DNA reads as follows: TGCAGTGCTCCCGGCGGACAGGGGGAATGGTACTATGGCTACACCTTC.